This TCR beta chain was retrieved from a study of CD8+ T cells in alopecia areata. Study details: Those treated were given oral tofacitinib at 5 to 10 mg twice daily. Overall study results and limits: Alopecia totalis/universalis scalp especially showed more expanded CD8+ clones than normal scalp. The study found TCR sharing across patients less clear than in mice, possibly for HLA reasons.

As concerns this clone: Its antigen is not known.

Researchers picked out CD4+ and CD8+ T cells from PBMCs by sorting. CDR1 and CDR2 from the germline V gene are DFQATT and SNEGSKA (reference sequence). The CDR3 spans 11 residues. V gave up 5 bases and J gave up 9 bases; unmatched junction bases: 4. Following RNA extraction, reverse transcription yielded cDNA that acted as the sequencing template. Clones were sequenced by immunoSEQ multiplex PCR, and TCRdb holds only the in-frame ones, with some missing. The data show fewer than 250,000 clones, around 62% seen once. The source was CD4+ T cells sorted from blood, collected at week 0. The clonotype comes from a human donor with alopecia areata. The chain uses TRBV20-1 and TRBJ2-3, with 8 bases lining up with TRBD2. CDR3 DNA: TGCAGTGCTCCCGGGACTAGAACGCAGTATTTT. It translates to CSAPGTRTQYF.